These 23 T cell receptor beta chains originate from one sample sequenced in a study of T cells in Graves' hyperthyroidism and ophthalmopathy. The CDR3 regions of TCR beta were amplified from RNA transcripts. RT-PCR in the first round (using the HTBI primer set) targeted the TCR CDR3. TCRdb re-called the multiplex PCR reads with MiXCR, one entry per CDR3 protein. The sample contains 310,000 or so distinct CDR3 sequences, over 15% of which appear only once. The sample consisted of blood. These receptors were taken from a woman in her sixties with Graves' ophthalmopathy.

The V and J genes are TRBV6-5 and TRBJ1-2; perhaps TRBD1 as D (6 bases). Between the trimmed V and J ends, which lost 7 bases and 6 bases, there was a span of 27 bases. Germline V gene data show CDR1 as MNHEY and CDR2 as SVGAGI. There are 17 residues in the CDR3. DNA for the CDR3: TGTGCCAGCATTCCTCGAGGGGGGGGCGCCGAGTTGAATGGCTACACCTTC. Its translation: CASIPRGGGAELNGYTF.

This clonotype was counted at least ten times. The chain has TRBV11-2 and TRBJ2-1, with D tentatively TRBD1 (5 bases). V lost 2 bases, J lost 3 bases, and 8 bases lay in between. The CDR3 is 14 amino acids. Germline assignment: CDR1 SGHAT and CDR2 FQNNGV. CDR3 sequence (DNA): TGTGCCAGCAGCTTAATGCAGGGCTACAATGAGCAGTTCTTC. It translates to CASSLMQGYNEQFF.

This chain uses TRBV6-2 or TRBV6-3 with TRBJ1-2; 7 positions match TRBD1. Germline CDR1 reads MNHEY; CDR2 reads SVGEGT. The V and J ends lost 5 bases and 3 bases, in that order; junction bases with no gene match: 3. The CDR3 is 13 amino acids. CDR3 loop: CASSNTGDYGYTF. The CDR3 nucleotides are TGTGCCAGCAGTAACACAGGGGACTATGGCTACACCTTC.

Many counts were recorded for this clonotype. The CDR3 loop reads CASSLAGPLNIQYF. CDR3 nucleotides: TGTGCCAGCAGCTTAGCGGGGCCGCTGAACATTCAGTACTTC. The chain has TRBV7-2 and TRBJ2-4; D may be TRBD1 (5 bases). V gave up 0 bases and J gave up 7 bases, with 10 bases separating them. Per the germline V gene, CDR1 is SGHTA and CDR2 is FQGNSA. The CDR3 length is 14 residues.

Many counts were recorded for this clonotype. The V gene is TRBV27, the J gene TRBJ1-2, with 9 bases lining up with TRBD1. The CDR3 is 15 amino acids. Germline V CDR1 and CDR2: MNHEY, SMNVEV (reference sequence). V lost 2 bases, J lost 8 bases, and 9 bases stayed unmatched. CDR3 DNA: TGTGCCAGCAGTTTAATTGGGGACAGGGCGGGAGGCTACACCTTC. Residues: CASSLIGDRAGGYTF.

This clonotype showed up just a few times. The V call is TRBV5-1, the J call TRBJ2-3; D remains ambiguous. There are 14 residues in the CDR3. The germline V gene has CDR1 SGHRS and CDR2 YFSETQ. V was cut by 2 bases and J by 1 base, with 8 bases left in between. CDR3 sequence (DNA): TGCGCCAGCAGCTTTCTCGCCCGCACAGATACGCAGTATTTT. Amino acids: CASSFLARTDTQYF. The full variable domain, with the rest looked up from reference TRBV5-1 and TRBJ2-3, is KAGVTQTPRYLIKTRGQQVTLSCSPISGHRSVSWYQQTPGQGLQFLFEYFSETQRNKGNFPGRFSGRQFSNSRSEMNVSTLELGDSALYLCASSFLARTDTQYFGPGTRLTVL.

Concerning this clonotype itself: Given a much more abundant clone one base away, this may be a read error. The V call is TRBV20-1, the J call TRBJ2-2; TRBD1 aligns across 12 bases. Looked up from germline, CDR1 is DFQATT and CDR2 is SNEGSKA (reference sequence). Germline trimming cut 0 bases from V and 14 bases from J; bases unmatched to any gene: 13. This CDR3 contains 16 residues. CDR3 loop: CSARDPAGQGARGLFF. The CDR3 bases are TGCAGTGCTAGAGATCCTGCGGGACAGGGGGCGAGGGGACTGTTTTTT.

This clonotype was seen repeatedly, ten times or more. V and J are TRBV4-3 and TRBJ2-3; 7 bases are shared with TRBD1. The CDR3 covers 13 residues. Trimming at V came to 2 bases and at J to 4 bases, leaving 0 bases not matched to a gene. In germline, CDR1 is LGHNA, CDR2 YSLEER. The CDR3 reads CASSQRGPDTQYF. In DNA form, the CDR3 reads TGCGCCAGCAGCCAAAGGGGGCCAGATACGCAGTATTTT.

This clonotype has ten or more counts. CDR3: CASSPRAGNQETQYF. The CDR3 nucleotides read TGTGCCAGCTCACCACGGGCCGGGAACCAAGAGACCCAGTACTTC. The chain has TRBV18 and TRBJ2-5; D perhaps matches TRBD2 (5 bases). V lost 1 base and J 0 bases, leaving 9 bases between the germline ends. In germline, CDR1 is KGHSH, CDR2 LQKENI. The CDR3 sequence is 15 residues long.

The V gene is TRBV7-2, the J gene TRBJ1-1, with D perhaps TRBD1 (5 bases). The CDR3 has 15 residues. The V end lost 1 base, the J end lost 4 bases, and 13 bases lay between the germline ends. Germline V gene data show CDR1 as SGHTA and CDR2 as FQGNSA. CDR3 residues: CASSLELGQSTEAFF. The CDR3 DNA reads as TGTGCCAGCAGCTTAGAGTTGGGGCAGAGCACTGAAGCTTTCTTT.

This clonotype was seen a few times. At one end the junction does not follow the germline gene, possibly because of a read error. The chain combines TRBV29-1 with TRBJ1-2; D gene ambiguous. The CDR3 is 13 residues long. Germline-derived CDR1 and CDR2 are SQVTM and ANQGSEA. For the CDR3, the DNA is TGCAGCGTTGTGGAGTTGGGCAACTATAGCTACACCTTC. Translated, it gives CSVVELGNYSYTF.

This clonotype was detected many times. The V call is TRBV18, the J call TRBJ2-3; D not resolved. Deletions cut 3 bases from V and 0 bases from J, with 7 bases between. Germline values: CDR1 KGHSH, CDR2 LQKENI. The CDR3 runs 14 residues. In DNA, the CDR3 is TGTGCCAGCTCACCTCGGCGGAGCACAGATACGCAGTATTTT. Encoded protein: CASSPRRSTDTQYF.

This clonotype was seen ten or more times. This chain joins TRBV28 and TRBJ2-7; D unclear. Looked up from germline, CDR1 is MDHEN and CDR2 is SYDVKM. The CDR3 contains 14 residues. Trimming took 6 bases from V and 0 from J, leaving 12 bases between them. The chain's CDR3 is CASRMAGYSYEQYF. Here the CDR3 DNA reads TGTGCCAGCAGGATGGCCGGGTACTCCTACGAGCAGTACTTC.

The chain carries TRBV6-2 or TRBV6-3 and TRBJ2-7; TRBD2 is a possible D gene (6 bases). The CDR3 has 15 amino acids. The V end was cut by 6 bases, the J end by 3 bases, with 18 bases between. Germline-derived CDR1 and CDR2 are MNHEY and SVGEGT. In DNA, the CDR3 is TGTGCCAGCAGCCGACGCGGGACCATTGACTACGAGCAGTACTTC. Translation: CASSRRGTIDYEQYF.

This clonotype was recorded at least ten times. CDR3: CASSLDSFANEQFF. Written as DNA, the CDR3 is TGCGCCAGCAGCTTGGACTCTTTCGCCAATGAGCAGTTCTTC. V gene TRBV5-1 combines with J gene TRBJ2-1; unclear D gene. The CDR3 sequence is 14 residues long. The germline V and J ends were trimmed by 0 bases and 6 bases, with 10 bases remaining between them. Germline V gene data show CDR1 as SGHRS and CDR2 as YFSETQ.

This CDR3 is CASSRVGITNEKLFF. CDR3 DNA sequence: TGTGCCAGCAGCCGCGTGGGAATCACTAATGAAAAACTGTTTTTT. The chain combines TRBV5-6 with TRBJ1-4, with D hard to call. The V and J ends lost 4 bases and 2 bases respectively, with 12 bases between them. This CDR3 has 15 residues. CDR1 is SGHDT and CDR2 is YYEEEE in the germline V gene.

This clonotype was seen repeatedly, ten times or more. CDR3 DNA: TGCGCCAGCAGCCGGGACAGAAAGGCAATGAACACTGAAGCTTTCTTT. Protein product: CASSRDRKAMNTEAFF. The chain joins TRBV5-1 to TRBJ1-1, with 7 bases fitting TRBD1. V was pared by 4 bases and J by 0 bases, with 9 bases of the junction left unmatched. Per the germline V gene, CDR1 is SGHRS and CDR2 is YFSETQ. This CDR3 has 16 amino acids.

The rearrangement links TRBV3-1 to TRBJ1-6; perhaps TRBD1 as D (5 bases). The V gene's germline CDR1 is LGHDT and CDR2 YNNKEL (reference sequence). V lost 0 bases and J 11 bases, leaving 8 bases between the germline ends. The CDR3 is made up of 13 amino acids. The CDR3, as DNA: TGTGCCAGCAGCCAAGATGGGGGGACACCCCTCCACTTT. Its protein is CASSQDGGTPLHF.

In this sample, this clonotype turned up a few times. The J gene is TRBJ1-3, the V gene TRBV7-2; D call uncertain. Looked up from germline, CDR1 is SGHTA and CDR2 is FQGNSA. Trimming cost V 5 bases and J 0 bases, with 11 bases left between them. The CDR3 covers 15 residues. CDR3 in amino acids: CASSLNSISGNTIYF. For the CDR3, the DNA is TGTGCCAGCAGCCTAAACAGTATCTCTGGAAACACCATATATTTT.

The genes are TRBV12-3 or TRBV12-4 and TRBJ2-5; D perhaps matches TRBD1 (6 bases). V gave up 4 bases and J gave up 9 bases, with 9 bases separating them. The CDR3 is 11 residues long. The DNA for the CDR3 is TGTGCCAGCAGTTCTACAGGGTCCCAGTACTTC. Its protein is CASSSTGSQYF.

The table lists this clonotype with a few counts. One base away lies a much larger clone, so this may be a sequencing read error. The rearrangement uses TRBV11-2 and TRBJ2-3; the match to TRBD1 covers 8 bases. CDR1 is SGHAT, CDR2 FQNNGV, per germline. The CDR3 is 15 amino acids. Trimming took 5 bases from V and 2 from J; bases not matched to a gene: 6. The CDR3 loop reads CASSARQGNTDTQYF. CDR3 coding DNA: TGTGCCAGCAGCGCTCGACAGGGGAACACAGATACGCAGTATTTT.

There are a few counts of this clonotype. The chain uses TRBV4-2 and TRBJ2-2; 8 positions agree with TRBD2. J gave up 4 bases and V 7 bases, and 11 bases lay outside the gene matches. CDR1 and CDR2 (germline): LGHNA, YNFKEQ. CDR3 length equals 16 residues. The CDR3 DNA reads TGTGCCAGCACCGATAGGCGCGGGGGGAGCACCGGGGAGCTGTTTTTT. As protein: CASTDRRGGSTGELFF.

This chain links TRBV5-1 with TRBJ1-1, with D possibly matching TRBD1 (6 bases). Trimming pared 2 bases from V and 1 base from J, leaving 12 bases between. This CDR3 spans 15 amino acids. Germline loops: CDR1 SGHRS, CDR2 YFSETQ. CDR3 nucleotides: TGCGCCAGCAGCTTCCACGGGACAACGAACACTGAAGCTTTCTTT. Residues: CASSFHGTTNTEAFF.